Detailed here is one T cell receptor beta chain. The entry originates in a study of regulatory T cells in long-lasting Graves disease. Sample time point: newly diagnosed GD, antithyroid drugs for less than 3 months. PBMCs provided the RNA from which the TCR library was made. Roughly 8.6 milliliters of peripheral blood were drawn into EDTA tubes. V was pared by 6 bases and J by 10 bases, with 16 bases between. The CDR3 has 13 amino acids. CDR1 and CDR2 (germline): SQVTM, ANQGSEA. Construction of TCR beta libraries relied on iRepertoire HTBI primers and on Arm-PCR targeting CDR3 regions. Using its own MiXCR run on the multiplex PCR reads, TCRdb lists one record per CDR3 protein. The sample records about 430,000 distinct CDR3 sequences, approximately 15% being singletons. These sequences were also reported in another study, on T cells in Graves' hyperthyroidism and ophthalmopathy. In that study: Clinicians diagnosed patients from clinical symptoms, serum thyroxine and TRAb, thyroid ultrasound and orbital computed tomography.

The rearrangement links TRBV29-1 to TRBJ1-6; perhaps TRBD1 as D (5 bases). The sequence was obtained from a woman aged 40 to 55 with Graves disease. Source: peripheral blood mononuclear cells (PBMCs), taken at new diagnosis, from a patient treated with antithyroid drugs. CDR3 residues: CSVQPTGESPLHF. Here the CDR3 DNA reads TGCAGCGTGCAACCTACAGGAGAATCACCCCTCCACTTT.